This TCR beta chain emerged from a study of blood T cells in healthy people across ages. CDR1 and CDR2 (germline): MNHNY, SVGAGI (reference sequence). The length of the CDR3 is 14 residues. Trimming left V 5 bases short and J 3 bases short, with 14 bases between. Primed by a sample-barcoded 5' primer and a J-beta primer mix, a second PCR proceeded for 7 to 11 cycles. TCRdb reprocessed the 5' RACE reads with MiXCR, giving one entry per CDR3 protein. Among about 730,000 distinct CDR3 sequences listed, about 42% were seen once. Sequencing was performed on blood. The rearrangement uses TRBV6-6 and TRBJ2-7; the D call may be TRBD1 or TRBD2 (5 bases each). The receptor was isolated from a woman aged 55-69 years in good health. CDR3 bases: TGTGCCAGCAGTCTCAGGGTTGGAGGCTACGAGCAGTACTTC. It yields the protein CASSLRVGGYEQYF.